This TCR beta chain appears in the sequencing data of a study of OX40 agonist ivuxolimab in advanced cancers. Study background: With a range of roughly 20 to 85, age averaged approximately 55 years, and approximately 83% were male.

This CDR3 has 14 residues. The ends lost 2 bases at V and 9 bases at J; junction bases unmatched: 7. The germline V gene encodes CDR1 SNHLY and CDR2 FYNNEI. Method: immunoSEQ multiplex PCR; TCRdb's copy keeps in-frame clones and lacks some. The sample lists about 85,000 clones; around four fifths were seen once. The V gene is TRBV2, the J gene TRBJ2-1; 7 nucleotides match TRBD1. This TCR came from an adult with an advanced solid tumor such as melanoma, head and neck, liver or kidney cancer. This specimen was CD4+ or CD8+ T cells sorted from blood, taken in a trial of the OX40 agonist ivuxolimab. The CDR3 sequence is CASSEFATGSEQFF. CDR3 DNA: TGTGCCAGCAGTGAATTTGCGACAGGGTCTGAGCAGTTCTTC.